A single sample is the source of the 20 T cell receptor beta chains below, sequenced in a study of blood T cell repertoires in COVID-19. TCRdb's copy holds only in-frame clones and misses some; the assay was immunoSEQ multiplex PCR. Of under 450,000 clones in the sample, 70% to 90% were seen once. Sequenced sample: peripheral blood. These receptors came from a woman aged 55 to 70 with COVID-19, enrolled during active disease.

The chain combines TRBV6-5 with TRBJ1-5; D call uncertain. The CDR3 loop spans 14 amino acids. From germline, CDR1 is MNHEY and CDR2 SVGAGI. V shed 4 bases and J shed 0 bases, with 7 bases lying between them. DNA for the CDR3: TGTGCCAGCAGTTTTACGGTTAGCAATCAGCCCCAGCATTTT. Protein: CASSFTVSNQPQHF.

V gene TRBV7-2 combines with J gene TRBJ1-5, with D uncertain. Germline V gene lookup returns CDR1 SGHTA and CDR2 FQGNSA. Trimming took off 1 base at V and 5 bases at J, with 12 bases between the two ends. The CDR3 sequence is 15 residues long. The chain's CDR3 is CASSLVGSTYQPQHF. CDR3 coding DNA: TGTGCCAGCAGCTTAGTGGGCTCCACTTATCAGCCCCAGCATTTT.

This chain links TRBV15 with TRBJ1-2, with 7 bases that match TRBD1. The V gene's germline CDR1 is LNHNV and CDR2 YYDKDF (reference sequence). CDR3 length equals 12 residues. Germline trimming cut 4 bases from V and 12 bases from J; bases unmatched to any gene: 8. CDR3 in DNA: TGTGCCACCAGCAAAGGGGGCGAAAGGAACACCTTC. Protein product: CATSKGGERNTF.

J is TRBJ2-1 and V is TRBV19; 9 bases are a match to TRBD1. The germline V gene has CDR1 LNHDA and CDR2 SQIVND (reference sequence). CDR3 length: 14 amino acids. J gave up 9 bases and V 10 bases, and 13 bases lay outside the gene matches. Here the CDR3 reads CATRGTGWYSEQFF. In nucleotides, the CDR3 is TGTGCCACTAGGGGGACAGGGTGGTATTCTGAGCAGTTCTTC.

This clone was picked up one time. The chain combines TRBV6-5 with TRBJ1-2; 8 bases agree with TRBD1. V lost 5 bases and J lost 8; bases outside the gene matches: 7. CDR1 MNHEY and CDR2 SVGAGI come from the germline V gene. CDR3 size: 13 residues. The CDR3 DNA sequence: TGTGCCAGCAGTCAACAGGGGGTCGGAGGCTACACCTTC. Protein: CASSQQGVGGYTF.

The chain joins TRBV6-2 or TRBV6-3 to TRBJ2-7, with TRBD2 matching 7 bases. This CDR3 is built from 13 residues. Trimming removed 5 bases from V and 3 bases from J; junction bases left unmatched: 4. Germline V lookup: CDR1 MNHEY, CDR2 SVGEGT. In DNA form, the CDR3 reads TGTGCCAGCAGTCGGACTAGGGTCTACGAGCAGTACTTC. Amino acid sequence: CASSRTRVYEQYF.

This chain joins TRBV6-1 and TRBJ2-7, with 8 bases identical to TRBD1. The CDR3 spans 16 residues. The V and J ends lost 0 bases and 3 bases, in that order; junction bases with no gene match: 7. Germline V gene lookup returns CDR1 MNHNS and CDR2 SASEGT. CDR3 sequence (DNA): TGTGCCAGCAGTGAAGCCGGGACAGGAGGCGTCTACGAGCAGTACTTC. It encodes CASSEAGTGGVYEQYF.

The chain joins TRBV3-1 (or the pseudogene TRBV3-2) to TRBJ1-6; 9 positions match TRBD1. Germline V lookup: CDR1 LGHDT, CDR2 YNNKEL (reference sequence). The CDR3 has 20 amino acids. V shed 2 bases and J 7 bases; nucleotides not matched to a gene: 18. The CDR3 DNA sequence: TGTGCCAGCAGCCAATCGGACAGGGGTATCTCTGTCGGCTCCAATTCACCCCTCCACTTT. Translated, it gives CASSQSDRGISVGSNSPLHF.

V gene TRBV5-6 combines with J gene TRBJ1-4, with TRBD1 as a possible D gene (5 bases). The CDR3 runs 14 residues. CDR1 is SGHDT, CDR2 YYEEEE, per germline. With 0 bases removed from V and 4 bases from J, the gap between germline ends came to 7 bases. This chain's CDR3 is CASSLGGHNEKLFF. In DNA, the CDR3 is TGTGCCAGCAGCTTGGGGGGCCATAATGAAAAACTGTTTTTT.

The gene calls are TRBV7-2 and TRBJ2-2; 8 bases map to TRBD2. The V segment lost 5 bases and the J segment 7 bases; nucleotides outside the gene matches: 15. Per the germline V gene, CDR1 is SGHTA and CDR2 is FQGNSA. The CDR3 length is 17 residues. Here the CDR3 DNA reads TGTGCCAGCAGCCTCCCTCTCGGCGGGGGGTATTTCGGGGAGCTGTTTTTT. Protein sequence: CASSLPLGGGYFGELFF.

The V call is TRBV7-9, the J call TRBJ1-1, with unresolved D. The length of the CDR3 is 13 residues. The germline V and J ends were trimmed by 3 bases and 5 bases, with 10 bases remaining between them. Germline CDR1 and CDR2: SEHNR and FQNEAQ (reference sequence). The CDR3 is CASSFGEGTEAFF. The CDR3, as DNA: TGTGCCAGCAGCTTCGGGGAAGGGACTGAAGCTTTCTTT. The full variable domain, with the rest looked up from reference TRBV7-9 and TRBJ1-1, is DTGVSQNPRHKITKRGQNVTFRCDPISEHNRLYWYRQTLGQGPEFLTYFQNEAQLEKSRLLSDRFSAERPKGSFSTLEIQRTEQGDSAMYLCASSFGEGTEAFFGQGTRLTVV.

This rearrangement joins TRBV3-1 (or the pseudogene TRBV3-2) to TRBJ2-5, with D possibly being TRBD2 (8 bases). There are 16 residues in the CDR3. The V end was cut by 4 bases, the J end by 7 bases, with 22 bases between. The germline gives CDR1 LGHDT, CDR2 YNNKEL (reference sequence). In DNA form, the CDR3 reads TGTGCCAGCAGCCGAGGTAGCGGGGCCGCAGGGGGGACCCAGTACTTC. Its protein product is CASSRGSGAAGGTQYF.

The V and J genes are TRBV5-1 and TRBJ1-1; D is possibly TRBD1 (6 bases). The V gene lost 4 bases and the J gene lost 3 bases, with 10 bases spanning the gap. The CDR3 loop spans 13 amino acids. The V gene's germline CDR1 is SGHRS and CDR2 YFSETQ. Written as DNA, the CDR3 is TGCGCCAGCAGCCTCAGGGGAGACACTGAAGCTTTCTTT. Encoded protein: CASSLRGDTEAFF.

This clone was detected once. The V call is TRBV6-6, the J call TRBJ2-7; 10 bases are a match to TRBD2. V lost 7 bases and J lost 13; bases outside the gene matches: 13. The CDR3 sequence is 13 residues long. Germline CDR1 MNHNY, CDR2 SVGAGI (reference sequence). DNA for the CDR3: TGTGCCAGCAAACTAGCGGGGCCGAACCCCTCTTACTTC. Its protein product is CASKLAGPNPSYF.

This clone appeared a single time. The chain recombines TRBV7-9 with TRBJ1-3; D remains unclear. The CDR3 length is 14 residues. Germline CDR1 reads SEHNR; CDR2 reads FQNEAQ (reference sequence). V lost 5 bases and J 1 base, leaving 9 bases between the germline ends. The CDR3 sequence is CASSLYASGNTIYF. The CDR3 nucleotides are TGTGCCAGCAGCCTCTACGCGTCTGGAAACACCATATATTTT.

This clone showed up just a few times. V gene TRBV7-2 combines with J gene TRBJ1-1; 7 bases agree with TRBD1. V lost 5 bases, J lost 4 bases, and 7 bases stayed unmatched. Germline V gene data show CDR1 as SGHTA and CDR2 as FQGNSA. The CDR3 has 14 residues. DNA of the CDR3: TGTGCCAGCAGCACTGGCGCAGGGGGCACTGAAGCTTTCTTT. Amino acid sequence: CASSTGAGGTEAFF.

The chain is built from TRBV12-3 or TRBV12-4 and TRBJ1-2, with D perhaps TRBD1 (5 bases). Trimming took 2 bases from V and 4 from J, leaving 8 bases between them. The CDR3 extends over 13 amino acids. CDR3 sequence: CASSLRGAYGYTF. The DNA of the CDR3 is TGTGCCAGCAGTTTAAGGGGCGCCTATGGCTACACCTTC.

The chain joins TRBV5-6 to TRBJ1-6; 7 positions agree with TRBD1. Per the germline V gene, CDR1 is SGHDT and CDR2 is YYEEEE. V was pared by 4 bases and J by 9 bases, with 13 bases of the junction left unmatched. The CDR3 runs 16 residues. Written as DNA, the CDR3 is TGTGCCAGCAGCCCTTTAAGAGGGGGCGCGGGTTCACCCCTCCACTTT. Translation: CASSPLRGGAGSPLHF.

V usage is TRBV7-2 and J usage is TRBJ1-2; TRBD1 aligns across 7 bases. The CDR3 spans 15 residues. Germline CDR1 reads SGHTA; CDR2 reads FQGNSA. Trimming removed 5 bases from V and 2 bases from J; junction bases left unmatched: 8. CDR3 DNA: TGTGCCAGCAGCCTAAGGACAGGCCCCAACTATGGCTACACCTTC. Its translation: CASSLRTGPNYGYTF.

The CDR3 loop reads CASSFRGFGYTF. Written as DNA, the CDR3 is TGTGCCAGCAGCTTTCGGGGATTTGGCTACACCTTC. The chain employs TRBV5-4 and TRBJ1-2; D remains unclear. V lost 2 bases, J lost 7 bases, and 9 bases lay in between. The germline V gene has CDR1 SGHNT and CDR2 YYREEE (reference sequence). The CDR3 is made up of 12 amino acids.